This record looks at one T cell receptor (beta chain) sequence and its context. The data stem from a study of OX40 agonist ivuxolimab in advanced cancers. The CDR3 sequence is 14 residues long. V shed 8 bases and J 10 bases; nucleotides not matched to a gene: 15. Germline V CDR1 and CDR2: GTSNPN, SVGIG (reference sequence). TCRdb's copy holds only in-frame clones and misses some; the assay was immunoSEQ multiplex PCR. The sample has under 60,000 clones, 70% to 90% seen once. The chain couples TRBV30 to TRBJ1-4, with 8 bases matching TRBD1. The sequence derives from an adult with an advanced solid tumor such as melanoma, head and neck, liver or kidney cancer. Sample: CD4+ or CD8+ T cells sorted from blood, taken in a trial of the OX40 agonist ivuxolimab. The CDR3 region has the DNA TGTGCCGCTACAGGGGGAGGGAGCCTTTCAAAACTGTTTTTT. As protein: CAATGGGSLSKLFF. The full variable domain, in which reference TRBV30 and TRBJ1-4 provide the parts outside the CDR3, is SQTIHQWPATLVQPVGSPLSLECTVEGTSNPNLYWYRQAAGRGLQLLFYSVGIGQISSEVPQNLSASRPQDRQFILSSKKLLLSDSGFYLCAATGGGSLSKLFFGSGTQLSVL.